This TCR beta chain was found in a study of blood T cell repertoires in COVID-19 (dated by TCRdb to 2018 to 2021). At the level of the whole study: Collaborator samples came from the United States, Italy and Spain and covered acute and convalescent phases of COVID-19. Samples came from the ongoing ImmuneRACE study (first 160 participants) plus 1,254 subjects from 6 global collaborators. The repertoires were released in a freely available public database intended as a resource for research on the immune response to SARS-CoV-2. The sample metadata nearly always contained a de-identified subject ID, COVID-19 status, age in years and sex. Subjects who had been exposed to COVID-19, were actively infected with it, or had recovered from it provided the deeply sampled blood TCRbeta repertoires that made up the dataset. HLA class I and class II types, where available, came from metadata supplied by the sample provider rather than from assay-based typing. The material from the prospective study consisted of cDNA or gDNA derived from T cells, B-cell-depleted T cells, or PBMCs.

In the case of this clone: Its antigen specificity is not known. The input lacks base qualities; no much larger clone sits a single base away.

Here is what the overall study found, with its caveats: The quantity of clinical and demographic metadata differed by source and by participant and was supplied without curation.

TCRbeta CDR3 regions were amplified from genomic DNA by means of the immunoSEQ Assay, a bias-controlled multiplex PCR. The paper's processing steps were these. Nucleated cell counts per sample were estimated from amplification of reference gene primers within the assay. To quantify the absolute abundance of each unique TCRbeta CDR3 rearrangement, sequence reads were collapsed and filtered. For each sample, productive Simpson clonality was calculated as the square root of Simpson's diversity index over productive rearrangements. TCRdb's version of the immuneACCESS table is confined to in-frame rearrangements and falls short of the full clone set. An unresolved V gene accounts for under half of the shortfall where checked; the remainder is of unknown origin. Clonal size and the V and J genes are those of that table, whereas D and trimming came from the DNA. The sample includes over 300,000 clones, with 90% observed a single time. The ten top clones hold 6% to 7.5% of the sample.

Looking up the germline V gene yields CDR1 MDHEN and CDR2 SYDVKM. A distance of 22 bases separates the germline ends of V and J, which lose 2 bases and 6 bases respectively. The CDR3, cysteine through phenylalanine, is 17 amino acids long. CDR3 DNA only is kept here, 51 bases in frame from base 1. The collaborating institutions used their own protocols to collect whole blood in K2EDTA tubes. For TCRbeta analysis, collaborators shipped samples as frozen whole blood, isolated PBMCs, or DNA extracted from either of those sample types. This receptor chain uses TRBV28 and TRBJ1-2; TRBD1 might be the D gene, on 6 matching bases. The specimen was peripheral blood. The sequence derives from a young man with active or convalescent COVID-19. The DNA sequence is given as TGTGCCAGCAGTTTAACCGCCACAGGGTACTTAGACCATGGCTACACCTTC. Translated, it reads CASSLTATGYLDHGYTF.